The present T cell receptor (beta chain) was sequenced within a study of blood T cell repertoires in COVID-19. The germline V and J ends were trimmed by 4 bases and 2 bases, with 9 bases remaining between them. The CDR3 length is 13 residues. Germline CDR1 reads SGHTA; CDR2 reads FQGNSA. Original data processing: Nucleated cell counts were estimated from reference gene primer amplification. Profiled with immunoSEQ multiplex PCR; TCRdb holds only in-frame clones, not every one. V, J and clone size were drawn from that table, and D and trimming were deduced from the DNA. The data show more than 100,000 clones, 75% to 90% seen once.

The gene calls are TRBV7-2 and TRBJ2-7, with D hard to call. Sequencing was done on a sample of peripheral blood. The source of this sequence is a man aged 40-50 years with acute or convalescent COVID-19. The CDR3 spells CASSSYGTYEQYF. The CDR3 DNA reads as TGTGCCAGCAGCTCCTATGGTACCTACGAGCAGTACTTC.